A selection of T cell receptor beta chains follows, all from one sample in a study of vaccination and CD4 T cells after COVID-19. TCRdb processed the PCR reads anew with MiXCR; each CDR3 protein has one entry. The data contain 5,000 to 7,000 distinct CDR3 sequences, approximately 39% of them seen just once; the ten biggest clones take up around 48%. These receptors lack a known antigen. The sequenced material came from CD4+ T cells from blood, cultured in vitro. Source of these receptors: a human donor in good health. Each CDR3 is given with its conserved first and last residue. The order of the fields is V gene, clone size, J gene, D gene, CDR3 protein, CDR3 DNA. D genes are given only for firm matches. Size is omitted from some rows. Given values are once, few, many or a class for expanded clones.

TRBV20-1	few	TRBJ1-6	TRBD1	CSARSGTGGSPLHF	TGCAGTGCTAGATCCGGGACAGGGGGGTCACCCCTCCACTTT
TRBV19	-	TRBJ1-5	-	CASTQGTVSHQPQHF	TGTGCCAGTACTCAGGGTACGGTAAGTCATCAGCCCCAGCATTTT
TRBV7-9	-	TRBJ1-5	-	CASSLKGFQPQHF	TGTGCCAGCAGCTTAAAAGGGTTTCAGCCCCAGCATTTT
TRBV2	-	TRBJ2-5	-	CASSEFLDQETQYF	TGTGCCAGCAGTGAATTTCTAGACCAAGAGACCCAGTACTTC
TRBV4-1	-	TRBJ1-2	-	CASSQDGNWEGYTF	TGCGCCAGCAGCCAAGACGGGAACTGGGAAGGCTACACCTTC
TRBV7-2	few	TRBJ1-2	-	CASSFSRSYGYTF	TGTGCCAGCAGCTTTTCCAGGTCCTATGGCTACACCTTC
TRBV2	medium-sized	TRBJ1-5	-	CASSMDNQPQHF	TGTGCCAGCAGCATGGACAATCAGCCCCAGCATTTT
TRBV20-1	few	TRBJ1-1	TRBD1	CSARQGANTEAFF	TGCAGTGCTAGACAGGGGGCGAACACTGAAGCTTTCTTT
TRBV20-1	few	TRBJ1-5	-	CSARDGPGQPQHF	TGCAGTGCTAGAGACGGGCCGGGTCAGCCCCAGCATTTT
TRBV10-2	-	TRBJ1-1	-	CASRGAEAFF	TGCGCCAGCAGGGGGGCTGAAGCTTTCTTT
TRBV12-3/TRBV12-4	-	TRBJ1-1	TRBD1	CASSSRTGRAFF	TGTGCCAGCAGTTCCAGGACAGGGAGGGCTTTCTTT
TRBV12-3/TRBV12-4	-	TRBJ1-1	-	CASSLGQGFGEAFF	TGTGCCAGCAGTTTAGGCCAGGGGTTTGGTGAAGCTTTCTTT
TRBV27	medium-sized	TRBJ1-6	TRBD1	CASSLLQTGGVGPLHF	TGTGCCAGCAGTTTACTCCAGACAGGGGGCGTAGGACCCCTCCACTTT
TRBV6-1	few	TRBJ1-2	-	CASSVGGYTF	TGTGCCAGCAGCGTTGGCGGCTACACCTTC
TRBV20-1	few	TRBJ1-2	-	CSAEQGYYGYTF	TGCAGTGCTGAGCAGGGATACTATGGCTACACCTTC
TRBV5-6	-	TRBJ2-3	TRBD1	CASSFRVYMGTGVGSDTQYF	TGTGCCAGCAGCTTTCGCGTCTATATGGGGACAGGGGTCGGGTCAGATACGCAGTATTTT
TRBV6-5	few	TRBJ2-7	-	CASSYEAGPYEQYF	TGTGCCAGCAGTTACGAAGCGGGTCCCTACGAGCAGTACTTC
TRBV6-1	-	TRBJ1-6	-	CASSPSHNSPLHF	TGTGCCAGCAGTCCTTCTCATAATTCACCCCTCCACTTT
TRBV5-1	large	TRBJ1-2	TRBD1	CASSPGQGIVGYTF	TGCGCCAGCAGCCCGGGACAGGGTATCGTTGGCTACACCTTC
TRBV11-2	-	TRBJ1-6	TRBD1	CASSWDSHAGNSPLHF	TGTGCCAGCAGCTGGGACAGCCACGCCGGTAATTCACCCCTCCACTTT
TRBV5-4	-	TRBJ1-1	-	CASSLEAAFNSEAFF	TGTGCCAGCAGCTTGGAAGCGGCGTTTAACAGTGAAGCTTTCTTT
TRBV5-1	-	TRBJ1-1	-	CASSSEGGGYTEAFF	TGCGCCAGCAGCTCGGAGGGAGGGGGGTACACTGAAGCTTTCTTT
TRBV11-2	-	TRBJ1-3	TRBD1	CASSFTGADTIYF	TGTGCCAGCAGCTTTACAGGGGCGGACACCATATATTTT
TRBV7-8	-	TRBJ1-2	-	CASSLLSQGFKNYGYTF	TGTGCCAGCAGCTTATTATCCCAGGGTTTTAAAAACTATGGCTACACCTTC
TRBV12-3/TRBV12-4	-	TRBJ2-7	-	CASSQGRNYEQYF	TGTGCCAGCAGCCAGGGCAGAAACTACGAGCAGTACTTC
TRBV7-2	-	TRBJ1-2	-	CASSLGIQGDSGYTF	TGTGCCAGCAGCTTAGGAATTCAGGGAGATAGTGGCTACACCTTC
TRBV23-1	few	TRBJ1-5	TRBD1	CASSQWRGPCQPQHF	TGCGCCAGCAGTCAATGGAGGGGGCCTTGTCAGCCCCAGCATTTT
TRBV20-1	once	TRBJ2-4	-	CSARDPASSKDIQYF	TGCAGTGCTAGAGATCCCGCCAGTTCAAAGGACATTCAGTACTTC
TRBV9	-	TRBJ1-2	-	CASSVTNYGYTF	TGTGCCAGCAGCGTAACAAACTATGGCTACACCTTC
TRBV7-9	few	TRBJ1-1	-	CASSLGAMNTEAFF	TGTGCCAGCAGCTTAGGGGCGATGAACACTGAAGCTTTCTTT
TRBV11-2	-	TRBJ1-5	TRBD1	CASSLTDRGDQPQHF	TGTGCCAGCAGCTTAACCGACAGGGGCGATCAGCCCCAGCATTTT
TRBV6-5	-	TRBJ2-2	TRBD1	CASSYRDRGYTGELFF	TGTGCCAGCAGTTACCGGGACAGGGGATACACCGGGGAGCTGTTTTTT
TRBV20-1	-	TRBJ1-1	-	CSARIQGKNTEAFF	TGCAGTGCTAGAATCCAGGGGAAGAACACTGAAGCTTTCTTT
TRBV4-2	-	TRBJ1-6	-	CASDFGSYNSPLHF	TGTGCCAGCGACTTCGGCTCCTATAATTCACCCCTCCACTTT
TRBV5-1	-	TRBJ1-1	-	CASSLRGDTEAFF	TGCGCCAGCAGCTTGCGGGGGGATACTGAAGCTTTCTTT
TRBV20-1	-	TRBJ1-1	TRBD1	CSARGLRQGVRMPFF	TGCAGTGCTAGAGGTCTCCGACAGGGGGTCCGAATGCCTTTCTTT
TRBV5-8	-	TRBJ2-5	-	CASSLGGSETQYF	TGTGCCAGCAGCCTGGGGGGCTCGGAGACCCAGTACTTC
TRBV20-1	-	TRBJ1-3	-	CSASETANSGNTIYF	TGCAGTGCTAGTGAGACAGCTAACTCTGGAAACACCATATATTTT
TRBV25-1	few	TRBJ1-1	TRBD1	CASSGQGGDTEAFF	TGTGCCAGCAGTGGGCAGGGGGGCGACACTGAAGCTTTCTTT
TRBV27	once	TRBJ2-1	-	CASSYYQGTYNEQFF	TGTGCCAGCAGTTATTACCAGGGGACTTACAATGAGCAGTTCTTC
TRBV6-1	-	TRBJ1-1	-	CASSPGKGGETEAFF	TGTGCCAGCAGTCCGGGGAAGGGGGGCGAAACTGAAGCTTTCTTT
TRBV6-5	few	TRBJ2-7	-	CASSYRYGQLVEQYF	TGTGCCAGCAGTTATCGCTATGGACAGCTTGTAGAGCAGTACTTC
TRBV29-1	few	TRBJ1-1	-	CSVTTVGGNTEAFF	TGCAGCGTTACGACAGTCGGAGGGAACACTGAAGCTTTCTTT
TRBV20-1	few	TRBJ2-3	-	CSASNRADTQYF	TGCAGTGCTAGTAACAGGGCGGATACGCAGTATTTT
TRBV18	-	TRBJ1-1	-	CASSPSSGTRNTEAFF	TGTGCCAGCTCACCTTCATCCGGGACACGAAACACTGAAGCTTTCTTT
TRBV10-1	few	TRBJ2-3	-	CASSESQGPDTQYF	TGCGCCAGCAGTGAGAGCCAGGGGCCAGATACGCAGTATTTT
TRBV6-1	-	TRBJ2-5	TRBD2	CASNEGLVRYQETQCF	TGTGCCAGCAATGAGGGACTAGTTAGGTACCAAGAGACCCAGTGCTTC
TRBV5-1	-	TRBJ1-1	-	CASSLGREGYTEAFF	TGCGCCAGCAGCTTGGGCCGGGAGGGTTACACTGAAGCTTTCTTT
TRBV4-1	-	TRBJ1-5	-	CASSQLDRDDQPQHF	TGCGCCAGCAGCCAGTTGGACAGAGATGATCAGCCCCAGCATTTT
TRBV20-1	-	TRBJ2-7	-	CSARVRDHEQYF	TGCAGTGCTAGAGTCCGGGACCACGAGCAGTACTTC
TRBV24-1	-	TRBJ2-2	-	CATSDHGVTGELFF	TGTGCCACCAGTGATCACGGGGTCACCGGGGAGCTGTTTTTT
TRBV5-4	-	TRBJ2-7	-	CASSLAGSYEQYF	TGTGCCAGCAGCTTGGCGGGTTCCTACGAGCAGTACTTC
TRBV5-1	-	TRBJ2-7	-	CASSLVSGTYEQYF	TGCGCCAGCAGCTTGGTTAGCGGAACCTACGAGCAGTACTTC
TRBV19	-	TRBJ1-5	-	CASSLPGLPQHF	TGTGCCAGTAGTCTCCCCGGGTTGCCCCAGCATTTT
TRBV20-1	-	TRBJ1-1	-	CSARDPEGPGEAFF	TGCAGTGCTAGAGATCCTGAAGGCCCCGGGGAAGCTTTCTTT
TRBV27	-	TRBJ2-1	-	CASSLGRQGSSAYEQFF	TGTGCCAGCAGTTTAGGGCGCCAGGGGAGCTCGGCCTATGAGCAGTTCTTC
TRBV6-2/TRBV6-3	few	TRBJ1-5	-	CASSYPPPGYWGQPQHF	TGTGCCAGCAGTTACCCACCGCCAGGGTATTGGGGTCAGCCCCAGCATTTT
TRBV5-8	once	TRBJ2-1	-	CASSYEFPSYNEQFF	TGTGCCAGCAGCTACGAGTTTCCCTCCTACAATGAGCAGTTCTTC
TRBV5-8	few	TRBJ2-5	-	CASRLGETQYF	TGTGCCAGCAGATTGGGAGAGACCCAGTACTTC
TRBV20-1	few	TRBJ1-2	-	CSARDLAGVSDGYTF	TGCAGTGCTAGAGACCTAGCCGGGGTGTCTGATGGCTACACCTTC